These 21 T cell receptor beta chains share one sample of origin, sequenced in a study of cytomegalovirus exposure and HLA in healthy donors. PCR primers comprised 60 Vbeta and 13 Jbeta primers. Libraries were prepared by immunoSEQ multiplex PCR; TCRdb keeps only in-frame clonotypes and omits some of them. The table records 120,000 or so clones, roughly 15% of them present only once. The specimen was PBMCs. Every receptor here comes from a female donor in good health and CMV-seropositive.

The rearrangement links TRBV7-7 to TRBJ2-5; TRBD1 is a possible D gene (7 bases). V shed 2 bases and J shed 5 bases, with 12 bases lying between them. CDR3 length: 14 amino acids. Per the germline V gene, CDR1 is SSHAT and CDR2 is FNYEAQ (reference sequence). The CDR3 nucleotides read TGTGCCAGCAGCTTATTACAGGGGAGGGAGACCCAGTACTTC. Protein: CASSLLQGRETQYF.

This clone was seen only a few times. The V call is TRBV7-2, the J call TRBJ1-1, with 10 bases matching TRBD1. Germline lookup yields CDR1 SGHTA and CDR2 FQGNSA. V trimming: 5 bases; J trimming: 5 bases; junction bases outside the gene matches: 5. This CDR3 has 14 residues. Here the CDR3 reads CASSGGGQGTEAFF. CDR3 nucleotides: TGTGCCAGCAGCGGAGGGGGACAGGGGACTGAAGCTTTCTTT.

V and J are TRBV5-4 and TRBJ2-5; TRBD2 matches at 8 bases. The CDR3 covers 15 residues. CDR1 and CDR2 from the germline V gene are SGHNT and YYREEE (reference sequence). With 4 bases clipped from V and 2 bases from J, the junction kept 7 bases outside the gene matches. The CDR3 loop is CASSVVVAGQETQYF. DNA for the CDR3: TGTGCCAGCAGCGTCGTAGTAGCGGGGCAAGAGACCCAGTACTTC.

This chain links TRBV18 with TRBJ1-4; D call uncertain. V dropped 4 bases and J dropped 0 bases, with 3 bases sitting between them. Germline values: CDR1 KGHSH, CDR2 LQKENI. This CDR3 has 13 residues. This CDR3 is CASSLATNEKLFF. In DNA form, the CDR3 reads TGTGCCAGCTCACTAGCAACTAATGAAAAACTGTTTTTT.

This clone has only a few counts. Other DNA variants within this sample encode the same CDR3. The chain recombines TRBV5-1 with TRBJ2-7; D gene ambiguous. The germline V gene has CDR1 SGHRS and CDR2 YFSETQ. Trimming pared 0 bases from V and 3 bases from J, leaving 7 bases between. The CDR3 has 13 residues. The CDR3 DNA reads TGCGCCAGCAGCTTGGCTGTGAGCTACGAGCAGTACTTC. Encoded protein: CASSLAVSYEQYF. Drawing the rest from reference TRBV5-1 and TRBJ2-7, the complete variable domain is KAGVTQTPRYLIKTRGQQVTLSCSPISGHRSVSWYQQTPGQGLQFLFEYFSETQRNKGNFPGRFSGRQFSNSRSEMNVSTLELGDSALYLCASSLAVSYEQYFGPGTRLTVT.

The rearrangement uses TRBV6-5 and TRBJ2-7; 9 nucleotides align to TRBD1. The germline V gene encodes CDR1 MNHEY and CDR2 SVGAGI. This CDR3 contains 15 residues. V lost 2 bases, J lost 6 bases, and 8 bases stayed unmatched. The CDR3 is CASSYEWGQGTEQYF. CDR3 nucleotides: TGTGCCAGCAGTTACGAGTGGGGACAGGGAACCGAGCAGTACTTC.

This rearrangement joins TRBV6-6 to TRBJ1-2; D is unresolved. Germline values: CDR1 MNHNY, CDR2 SVGAGI (reference sequence). The V end was cut by 0 bases, the J end by 8 bases, with 16 bases between. The CDR3 runs to 15 residues. CDR3 region: CASSYSLLGSGGYTF. The CDR3 region has the DNA TGTGCCAGCAGTTACTCGCTGTTGGGGTCGGGGGGCTACACCTTC.

V usage is TRBV5-4 and J usage is TRBJ2-1, with 13 nucleotides matching TRBD2. CDR1 is SGHNT, CDR2 YYREEE, per germline (reference sequence). This CDR3 has 15 residues. The V gene end was trimmed by 3 bases and the J gene end by 7 bases; junction bases not matched to a gene: 4. This chain's CDR3 is CASSSGTSGKNEQFF. Written as DNA, the CDR3 is TGTGCCAGCAGCTCCGGGACTAGCGGGAAAAATGAGCAGTTCTTC.

The gene calls are TRBV28 and TRBJ2-5; 11 nucleotides agree with TRBD2. The junction had 11 bases not matched to a gene; V was cut back by 3 bases and J by 5 bases. This CDR3 is built from 17 residues. Germline lookup yields CDR1 MDHEN and CDR2 SYDVKM. The CDR3 nucleotides read TGTGCCAGCAGTTTGCCCTTAGCGGGAGGGCCTGAGGAGACCCAGTACTTC. Translated, it gives CASSLPLAGGPEETQYF.

The chain carries TRBV27 and TRBJ1-1; the D gene is possibly TRBD1 (5 bases). The CDR3 consists of 14 residues. Germline V gives CDR1 MNHEY, CDR2 SMNVEV (reference sequence). Trimming took off 10 bases at V and 8 bases at J, with 23 bases between the two ends. The DNA of the CDR3 is TGTGCCACCCTCCCCCGCCAGGGTGGGGTCGAAGCTTTCTTT. As protein: CATLPRQGGVEAFF.

This clone occurred a few times. CDR3 DNA sequence: TGTGCCAGCAGCTTCCACCCCAGGAGGGATTATGGCTACACCTTC. Translation gives CASSFHPRRDYGYTF. The rearrangement joins TRBV7-9 to TRBJ1-2; no firm D call. This CDR3 region has 15 residues. Trimming stripped 3 bases from V and 5 bases from J, with 16 bases between. CDR1 and CDR2 (germline): SEHNR, FQNEAQ (reference sequence).

V usage is TRBV5-6 and J usage is TRBJ2-2, with 7 bases matching TRBD1. The V segment lost 7 bases and the J segment 0 bases; nucleotides outside the gene matches: 9. CDR1 SGHDT and CDR2 YYEEEE come from the germline V gene. The CDR3 loop spans 16 amino acids. The CDR3 bases are TGTGCCAGCGATGAAAGGGGGCGAGCGAACACCGGGGAGCTGTTTTTT. Its translation is CASDERGRANTGELFF.

This clone has more than one count but fewer than ten. This chain uses TRBV5-4 with TRBJ1-1; D is perhaps TRBD1 (5 bases). The CDR3 runs to 15 residues. Trimming left V 2 bases short and J 3 bases short, with 14 bases between. Germline loops: CDR1 SGHNT, CDR2 YYREEE (reference sequence). The CDR3 spells CASSFLTGGYTEAFF. CDR3 bases: TGTGCCAGCAGCTTTTTGACTGGGGGGTACACTGAAGCTTTCTTT. Drawing the rest from reference TRBV5-4 and TRBJ1-1, the complete variable domain is ETGVTQSPTHLIKTRGQQVTLRCSSQSGHNTVSWYQQALGQGPQFIFQYYREEENGRGNFPPRFSGLQFPNYSSELNVNALELDDSALYLCASSFLTGGYTEAFFGQGTRLTVV.

The chain employs TRBV19 and TRBJ1-2; no definite D call. V was pared by 2 bases and J by 6 bases, with 13 bases between. The CDR3 consists of 14 residues. Germline values: CDR1 LNHDA, CDR2 SQIVND (reference sequence). CDR3 sequence: CASSIPHRDNGYTF. CDR3 DNA sequence: TGTGCCAGTAGTATACCTCACCGGGATAATGGCTACACCTTC.

The rearrangement uses TRBV6-5 and TRBJ2-5; D is possibly TRBD2 (5 bases). Trimming took 5 bases from V and 3 from J, leaving 10 bases between them. Per germline, CDR1 MNHEY and CDR2 SVGAGI. The CDR3 is 13 residues long. The CDR3 sequence is CASSVDFEETQYF. CDR3 coding DNA: TGTGCCAGCAGTGTGGACTTCGAAGAGACCCAGTACTTC.

With regard to this clone: In this CDR3 the conserved last residue, phenylalanine or tryptophan, is missing, so a read error is likely. The DNA is left out, because the CDR3 cannot be placed on it with certainty; the CDR3 is given as TCRdb lists it. The V and J genes are TRBV5-5 and TRBJ2-7; the table names TRBD1, a call not compared with the DNA. The CDR3 totals 15 residues, both ends included. The germline V gene has CDR1 SGHKS and CDR2 YYEKEE (reference sequence). The CDR3 region is CASSMTGGAEVLGST.

The table lists this clone with a few counts. This chain connects TRBV19 to TRBJ2-3, with 7 positions matching TRBD1. CDR3 length equals 16 residues. In germline, CDR1 is LNHDA, CDR2 SQIVND (reference sequence). The junction had 10 bases not matched to a gene; V was cut back by 5 bases and J by 2 bases. CDR3 DNA sequence: TGTGCCAGTAGTCGACAGGGATCTTTCTCCACAGATACGCAGTATTTT. This translates into CASSRQGSFSTDTQYF.

This chain connects TRBV11-2 to TRBJ2-7, with 7 bases fitting TRBD1. The germline CDR1 and CDR2 sequences are SGHAT and FQNNGV. Trimming took 5 bases from V and 3 from J; bases not matched to a gene: 1. The CDR3 has 12 amino acids. The chain's CDR3 is CASSGDSYEQYF. The CDR3 bases are TGTGCCAGCAGCGGGGACAGCTACGAGCAGTACTTC. Full variable domain (remainder filled in from reference TRBV11-2 and TRBJ2-7): EAGVAQSPRYKIIEKRQSVAFWCNPISGHATLYWYQQILGQGPKLLIQFQNNGVVDDSQLPKDRFSAERLKGVDSTLKIQPAKLEDSAVYLCASSGDSYEQYFGPGTRLTVT.

This clone occurred a few times. DNA of the CDR3: TGCGCCAGCAGCTCCCCGACTAGCGGCACTGAGCAGTTCTTC. It yields the protein CASSSPTSGTEQFF. This chain joins TRBV5-1 and TRBJ2-1; 9 bases map to TRBD2. Per the germline V gene, CDR1 is SGHRS and CDR2 is YFSETQ. Trimming took 3 bases from V and 9 from J; bases not matched to a gene: 7. This CDR3 is 14 amino acids long.

CDR3 in DNA: TGTGCCAGCAGCGAAAACGGACTAGCGGGGGGGAAGGGCAAGACCCAGTACTTC. Protein product: CASSENGLAGGKGKTQYF. The chain is built from TRBV11-2 and TRBJ2-5; TRBD2 matches 15 bases. V trimming: 5 bases; J trimming: 6 bases; junction bases outside the gene matches: 13. Germline V gives CDR1 SGHAT, CDR2 FQNNGV. The CDR3 sequence is 18 residues long.

The V gene is TRBV9, the J gene TRBJ2-2; 9 bases agree with TRBD2. CDR3 length equals 15 residues. V dropped 2 bases and J dropped 9; count of bases not matched to a gene: 8. CDR1 SGDLS and CDR2 YYNGEE come from the germline V gene. DNA of the CDR3: TGTGCCAGCAGCGTTAGGGCGGGAGGGCCAAGGGAGCTGTTTTTT. Translation: CASSVRAGGPRELFF.